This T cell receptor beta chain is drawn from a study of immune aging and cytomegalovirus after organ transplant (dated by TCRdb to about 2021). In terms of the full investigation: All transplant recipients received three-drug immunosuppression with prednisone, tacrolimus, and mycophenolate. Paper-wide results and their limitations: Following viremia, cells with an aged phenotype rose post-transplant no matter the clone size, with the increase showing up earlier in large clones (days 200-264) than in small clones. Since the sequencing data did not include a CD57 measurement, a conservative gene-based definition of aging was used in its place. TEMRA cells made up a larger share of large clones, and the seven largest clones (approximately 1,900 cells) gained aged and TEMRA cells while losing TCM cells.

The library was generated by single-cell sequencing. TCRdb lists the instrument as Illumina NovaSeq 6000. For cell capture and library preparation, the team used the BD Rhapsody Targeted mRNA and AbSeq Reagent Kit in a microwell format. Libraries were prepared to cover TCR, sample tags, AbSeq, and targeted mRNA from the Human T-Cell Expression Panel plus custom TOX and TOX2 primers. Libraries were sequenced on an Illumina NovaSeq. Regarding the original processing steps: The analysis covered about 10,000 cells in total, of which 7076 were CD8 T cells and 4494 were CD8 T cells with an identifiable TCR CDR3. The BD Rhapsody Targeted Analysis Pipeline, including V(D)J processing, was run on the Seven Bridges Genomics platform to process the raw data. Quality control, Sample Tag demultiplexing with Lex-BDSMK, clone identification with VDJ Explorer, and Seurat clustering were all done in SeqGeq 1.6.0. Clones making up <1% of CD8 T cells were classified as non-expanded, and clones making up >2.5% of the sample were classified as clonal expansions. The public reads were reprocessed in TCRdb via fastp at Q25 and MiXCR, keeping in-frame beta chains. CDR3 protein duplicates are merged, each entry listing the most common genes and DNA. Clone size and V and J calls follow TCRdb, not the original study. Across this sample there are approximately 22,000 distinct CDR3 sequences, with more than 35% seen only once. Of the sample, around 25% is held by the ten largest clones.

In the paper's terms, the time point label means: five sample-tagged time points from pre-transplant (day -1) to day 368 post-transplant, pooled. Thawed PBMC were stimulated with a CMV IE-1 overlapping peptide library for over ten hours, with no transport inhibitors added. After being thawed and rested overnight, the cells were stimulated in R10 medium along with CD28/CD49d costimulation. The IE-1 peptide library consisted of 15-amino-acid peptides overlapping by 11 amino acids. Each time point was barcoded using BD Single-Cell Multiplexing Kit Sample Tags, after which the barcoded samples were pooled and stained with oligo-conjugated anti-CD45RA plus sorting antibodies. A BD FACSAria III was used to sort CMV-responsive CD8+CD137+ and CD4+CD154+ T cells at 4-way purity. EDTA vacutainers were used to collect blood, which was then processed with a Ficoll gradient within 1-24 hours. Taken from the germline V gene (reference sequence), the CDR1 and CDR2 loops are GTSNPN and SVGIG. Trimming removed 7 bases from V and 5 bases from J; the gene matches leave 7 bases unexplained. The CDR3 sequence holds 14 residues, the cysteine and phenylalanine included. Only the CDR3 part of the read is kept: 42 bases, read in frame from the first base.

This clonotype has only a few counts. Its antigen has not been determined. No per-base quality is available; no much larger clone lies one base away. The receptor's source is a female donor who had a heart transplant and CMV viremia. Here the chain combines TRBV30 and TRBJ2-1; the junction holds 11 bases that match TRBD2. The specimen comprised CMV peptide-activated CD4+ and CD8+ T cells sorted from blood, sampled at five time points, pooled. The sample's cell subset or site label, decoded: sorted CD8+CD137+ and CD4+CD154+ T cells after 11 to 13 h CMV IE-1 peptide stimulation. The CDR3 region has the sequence CASRRLAGNNEQFF. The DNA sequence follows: TGTGCCTCCCGACGACTAGCGGGGAACAATGAGCAGTTCTTC. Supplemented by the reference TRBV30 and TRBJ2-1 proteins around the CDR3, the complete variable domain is SQTIHQWPATLVQPVGSPLSLECTVEGTSNPNLYWYRQAAGRGLQLLFYSVGIGQISSEVPQNLSASRPQDRQFILSSKKLLLSDSGFYLCASRRLAGNNEQFFGPGTRLTVL.